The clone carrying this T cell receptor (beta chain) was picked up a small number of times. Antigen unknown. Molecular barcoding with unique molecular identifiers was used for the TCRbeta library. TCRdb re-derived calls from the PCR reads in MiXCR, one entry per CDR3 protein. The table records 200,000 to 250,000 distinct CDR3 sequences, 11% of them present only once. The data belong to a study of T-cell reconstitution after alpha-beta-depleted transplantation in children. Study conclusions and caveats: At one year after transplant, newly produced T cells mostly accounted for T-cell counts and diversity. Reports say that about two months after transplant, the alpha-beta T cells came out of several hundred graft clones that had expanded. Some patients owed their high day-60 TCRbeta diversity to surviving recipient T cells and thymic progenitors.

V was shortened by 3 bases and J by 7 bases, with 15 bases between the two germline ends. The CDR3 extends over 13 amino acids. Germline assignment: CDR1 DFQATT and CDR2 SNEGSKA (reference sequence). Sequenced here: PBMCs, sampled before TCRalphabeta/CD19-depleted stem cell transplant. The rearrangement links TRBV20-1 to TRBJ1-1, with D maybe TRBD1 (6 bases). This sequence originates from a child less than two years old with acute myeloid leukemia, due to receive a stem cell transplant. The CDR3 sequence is CSARGWPGDEAFF. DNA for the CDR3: TGCAGTGCTAGGGGTTGGCCAGGGGATGAAGCTTTCTTT.